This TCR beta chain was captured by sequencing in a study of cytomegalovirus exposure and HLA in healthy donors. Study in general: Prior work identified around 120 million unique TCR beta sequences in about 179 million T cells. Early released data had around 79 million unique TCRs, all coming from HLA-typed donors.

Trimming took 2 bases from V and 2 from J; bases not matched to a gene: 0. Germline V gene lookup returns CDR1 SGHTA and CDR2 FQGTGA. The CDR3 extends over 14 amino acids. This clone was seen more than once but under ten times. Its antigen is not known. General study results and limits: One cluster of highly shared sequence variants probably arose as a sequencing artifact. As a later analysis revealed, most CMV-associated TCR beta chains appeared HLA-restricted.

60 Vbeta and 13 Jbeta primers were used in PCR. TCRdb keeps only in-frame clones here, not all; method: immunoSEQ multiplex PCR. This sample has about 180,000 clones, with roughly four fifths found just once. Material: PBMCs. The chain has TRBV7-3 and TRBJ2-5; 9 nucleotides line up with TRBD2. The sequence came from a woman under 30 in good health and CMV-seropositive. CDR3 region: CASSLAGGQETQYF. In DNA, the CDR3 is TGTGCCAGCAGCTTAGCGGGGGGGCAAGAGACCCAGTACTTC. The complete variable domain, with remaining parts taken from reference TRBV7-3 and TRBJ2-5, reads GAGVSQTPSNKVTEKGKYVELRCDPISGHTALYWYRQSLGQGPEFLIYFQGTGAADDSGLPNDRFFAVRPEGSVSTLKIQRTERGDSAVYLCASSLAGGQETQYFGPGTRLLVL.